This T cell receptor (beta chain) was retrieved from a study of blood T cell repertoires in COVID-19. Study context: COVID-19 samples from acute and convalescent phases originated in the United States, Italy and Spain.

The CDR3 is made up of 14 amino acids. CDR1 is SGHTA, CDR2 FQGTGA, per germline. V lost 5 bases, J lost 0 bases, and 11 bases lay in between. This clone was detected a few times. Clinical history as reported by participants underpinned cohort assignment. Profiling relied on immunoSEQ multiplex PCR, and the TCRdb table lists in-frame clones only, not all of them. Of under 200,000 clones in the sample, less than 90% were seen once. Material for sequencing was PBMCs or T cells enriched from blood (not recorded which). This TCR was recovered from a woman in her 50s who had recovered from COVID-19. J is TRBJ2-7 and V is TRBV7-3; weak D call: TRBD1 (5 bases). CDR3 nucleotides: TGTGCCAGCAGCGCGACAGTACTCTCCTACGAGCAGTACTTC. Translating gives CASSATVLSYEQYF.